Listed here are 14 T cell receptor beta chains from one sample, sequenced in a study of PD-1 blockade in classical Hodgkin lymphoma. TCRdb's table, derived via immunoSEQ multiplex PCR, lists solely in-frame clones and lacks some. The sample lists about 27,000 clones, approximately 85% occurring once. Regarding time point: cycle 4 day 1 (C4D1), after around six weeks of nivolumab. Relapses following autologous stem cell transplantation were seen in all patients, with brentuximab vedotin exposure varying. CD4+ T cells were purified from thawed PBMCs by negative selection. This specimen consisted of CD4+ T cells from blood, obtained before the fourth cycle of nivolumab. The receptors originated from a human donor with classical Hodgkin lymphoma.

Written as DNA, the CDR3 is TGCGCCAGCAGCTTTTTAGGGTGGGAGACCCAGTACTTC. This sequence encodes CASSFLGWETQYF. This chain uses TRBV5-1 with TRBJ2-5; no definite D call. The CDR3 is 13 residues long. V shed 2 bases and J shed 5 bases, with 10 bases lying between them. Germline CDR1 and CDR2: SGHRS and YFSETQ.

The gene calls are TRBV11-2 and TRBJ2-5, with a tentative D call TRBD2 (6 bases). CDR1 SGHAT and CDR2 FQNNGV come from the germline V gene. The V and J ends lost 2 bases and 2 bases respectively, with 18 bases between them. This CDR3 has 17 residues. The CDR3 reads CASSLSGDPGNQETQYF. In nucleotides, the CDR3 is TGTGCCAGCAGCTTATCGGGGGACCCGGGTAATCAAGAGACCCAGTACTTC.

V and J are TRBV6-1 and TRBJ1-5; D perhaps matches TRBD1 (5 bases). V dropped 0 bases and J dropped 10 bases, with 16 bases sitting between them. CDR1 is MNHNS and CDR2 is SASEGT in the germline V gene. CDR3 length: 15 amino acids. As DNA, the CDR3 is TGTGCCAGCAGTGAAGCCTCAGGTCAAACAGGCCCCCAGCATTTT. This encodes CASSEASGQTGPQHF.

The chain links TRBV7-2 to TRBJ2-5; perhaps TRBD2 as D (6 bases). The V gene lost 3 bases and the J gene lost 2 bases, with 10 bases spanning the gap. From germline, CDR1 is SGHTA and CDR2 FQGNSA. The CDR3 covers 14 residues. CDR3 nucleotide sequence: TGTGCCAGCAGCTTCGGAGGGCGACAAGAGACCCAGTACTTC. This translates into CASSFGGRQETQYF.

This chain connects TRBV10-3 to TRBJ2-3, with TRBD2 identical over 13 bases. CDR1 is ENHRY and CDR2 is SYGVKD in the germline V gene. The CDR3 spans 15 residues. V lost 6 bases and J lost 4; bases outside the gene matches: 4. The CDR3 sequence: CAISLLAGGADTQYF. The CDR3 DNA reads as TGTGCCATCAGCCTACTAGCGGGAGGGGCAGATACGCAGTATTTT.

J is TRBJ2-7 and V is TRBV6-6; either TRBD1 or TRBD2 may fit D (5 bases each). Trimming removed 2 bases from V and 3 bases from J, with 17 bases in between. The CDR3 contains 16 residues. Germline V gene sequence: CDR1 MNHNY, CDR2 SVGAGI (reference sequence). The CDR3 is CASSYGGPRGNYEQYF. For the CDR3, the DNA is TGTGCCAGCAGTTACGGGGGACCCCGAGGAAACTACGAGCAGTACTTC.

The chain recombines TRBV19 with TRBJ2-3, with TRBD1 identical over 10 bases. Losses at the gene ends were 6 bases for V and 1 base for J; bases not matched to a gene: 4. This CDR3 has 15 residues. Germline V CDR1 and CDR2: LNHDA, SQIVND (reference sequence). CDR3 in amino acids: CASRRDRGGTDTQYF. CDR3 nucleotides: TGTGCCAGTAGGAGGGACAGGGGAGGCACAGATACGCAGTATTTT.

The chain's CDR3 is CASSDGELSNQPQHF. The CDR3 DNA reads as TGTGCCAGCAGTGACGGGGAACTTAGCAATCAGCCCCAGCATTTT. V usage is TRBV6-4 and J usage is TRBJ1-5; no reliable D call. In germline, CDR1 is MRHNA, CDR2 SNTAGT. V gave up 2 bases and J gave up 0 bases, with 8 bases separating them. This CDR3 has 15 residues.

The gene calls are TRBV5-1 and TRBJ1-2, with TRBD1 identical over 7 bases. V lost 4 bases, J lost 8 bases, and 8 bases stayed unmatched. Germline V lookup: CDR1 SGHRS, CDR2 YFSETQ. This CDR3 spans 13 amino acids. As DNA, the CDR3 is TGCGCCAGCAGCCCCCAGGGGGACTCCGGCTACACCTTC. Translating gives CASSPQGDSGYTF.

The chain combines TRBV7-2 with TRBJ2-5; 11 nucleotides align to TRBD2. The trim removed 5 bases at V and 1 base at J, leaving 9 bases unmatched. Germline-derived CDR1 and CDR2 are SGHTA and FQGNSA. This CDR3 has 17 residues. CDR3 sequence reads: CASSAGLAANLQETQYF. CDR3 sequence (DNA): TGTGCCAGCAGCGCGGGACTAGCGGCGAATCTCCAAGAGACCCAGTACTTC.

The rearrangement joins TRBV29-1 to TRBJ2-2, with D uncertain. The CDR3 has 12 residues. CDR1 is SQVTM, CDR2 ANQGSEA, per germline. V lost 5 bases, J lost 9 bases, and 13 bases lay in between. The CDR3 bases are TGCAGCGTTCTGGACGGGCCCCGGGAGCTGTTTTTT. Amino acids: CSVLDGPRELFF.

This clone was counted once. The chain is built from TRBV9 and TRBJ2-3; no firm D call. V was shortened by 0 bases and J by 1 base, with 9 bases between the two germline ends. Germline V lookup: CDR1 SGDLS, CDR2 YYNGEE. CDR3 length equals 15 residues. The CDR3 sequence: CASSVGSRGTDTQYF. The CDR3 nucleotides are TGTGCCAGCAGCGTAGGATCCCGCGGCACAGATACGCAGTATTTT.

This clone was seen once. This rearrangement joins TRBV10-3 to TRBJ2-7; D is unclear. The germline V gene encodes CDR1 ENHRY and CDR2 SYGVKD. This CDR3 comprises 14 residues. V was shortened by 5 bases and J by 4 bases, with 15 bases between the two germline ends. In DNA, the CDR3 is TGTGCCATCAGTCAAAGCCCCGGAGATTACGAGCAGTACTTC. Protein product: CAISQSPGDYEQYF.

The chain joins TRBV10-3 to TRBJ1-5; 8 bases fit TRBD1. The ends lost 10 bases at V and 7 bases at J; junction bases unmatched: 6. Germline V CDR1 and CDR2: ENHRY, SYGVKD. This CDR3 has 12 residues. The CDR3 bases are TGTGCCACCCGGACAGGGAACCAGCCCCAGCATTTT. The encoded protein is CATRTGNQPQHF.